The 25 T cell receptor beta chains in this list originate from one sample, sequenced in a study of blood T cell repertoires in COVID-19. TCRdb's copy holds only in-frame clones and misses some; the assay was immunoSEQ multiplex PCR. Of about 270,000 clones listed, roughly nine tenths are singletons. What was sequenced was PBMCs or T cells enriched from blood (not recorded which). The origin of the receptors is a woman aged 18-29 years who had recovered from COVID-19.

V usage is TRBV27 and J usage is TRBJ2-6; D call uncertain. The germline V gene encodes CDR1 MNHEY and CDR2 SMNVEV (reference sequence). The germline V and J ends were trimmed by 2 bases and 0 bases, with 2 bases remaining between them. The CDR3 runs to 14 residues. This CDR3 is CASSLLSGANVLTF. The DNA for the CDR3 is TGTGCCAGCAGTTTACTCTCTGGGGCCAACGTCCTGACTTTC.

The rearrangement uses TRBV25-1 and TRBJ2-7; TRBD1 matches at 7 bases. The CDR3 has 17 residues. CDR1 and CDR2 from the germline V gene are MGHDK and SYGVNS. Trimming removed 0 bases from V and 2 bases from J; junction bases left unmatched: 10. Here the CDR3 reads CASSEYFMGDRTYEQYF. DNA for the CDR3: TGTGCCAGCAGTGAATATTTTATGGGGGACAGAACCTACGAGCAGTACTTC.

The sample holds one count of this clone. CDR3 sequence: CASSGDRGQVYEQYF. CDR3 coding DNA: TGTGCCAGCAGCGGGGACAGGGGGCAAGTCTACGAGCAGTACTTC. V gene TRBV2 combines with J gene TRBJ2-7; 12 bases fit TRBD1. Germline values: CDR1 SNHLY, CDR2 FYNNEI. The CDR3 covers 15 residues. V dropped 6 bases and J dropped 3; count of bases not matched to a gene: 6.

The V gene is TRBV28, the J gene TRBJ2-5, with TRBD1 matching 8 bases. V shed 1 base, J shed 4 bases, and the junction held 11 bases outside the gene matches. Germline lookup yields CDR1 MDHEN and CDR2 SYDVKM. The CDR3 has 17 residues. CDR3 nucleotides: TGTGCCAGCAGTTTATTGCCGACAGGGGTCCGAACAGAGACCCAGTACTTC. This gives the protein CASSLLPTGVRTETQYF. Full variable domain (rest looked up from reference TRBV28 and TRBJ2-5): DVKVTQSSRYLVKRTGEKVFLECVQDMDHENMFWYRQDPGLGLRLIYFSYDVKMKEKGDIPEGYSVSREKKERFSLILESASTNQTSMYLCASSLLPTGVRTETQYFGPGTRLLVL.

This clone was counted a single time. The genes are TRBV2 and TRBJ1-1, with a tentative D call TRBD1 (6 bases). This CDR3 region has 12 residues. Trimming took 5 bases from V and 5 from J, leaving 9 bases between them. CDR1 SNHLY and CDR2 FYNNEI come from the germline V gene. CDR3 residues: CASSTGWTEAFF. The CDR3 nucleotides read TGTGCCAGCAGTACAGGGTGGACTGAAGCTTTCTTT.

The V and J genes are TRBV12-3 or TRBV12-4 and TRBJ1-3; D remains unclear. The V end lost 7 bases, the J end lost 12 bases, and 16 bases lay between the germline ends. The CDR3 covers 12 residues. The CDR3 coding sequence is TGTGCCAGCACAACCCTTCTCCCACTCATATATTTT. This encodes CASTTLLPLIYF.

This clone has just a few counts. The chain is built from TRBV5-1 and TRBJ2-7; 7 bases line up with TRBD1. This CDR3 has 14 residues. The V and J ends lost 1 base and 7 bases, in that order; junction bases with no gene match: 8. CDR1 SGHRS and CDR2 YFSETQ come from the germline V gene. The CDR3 loop reads CASSLYQGVSEQYF. CDR3 nucleotides: TGCGCCAGCAGCTTGTATCAGGGGGTGAGTGAGCAGTACTTC. The full variable domain, rest sourced from reference TRBV5-1 and TRBJ2-7, is KAGVTQTPRYLIKTRGQQVTLSCSPISGHRSVSWYQQTPGQGLQFLFEYFSETQRNKGNFPGRFSGRQFSNSRSEMNVSTLELGDSALYLCASSLYQGVSEQYFGPGTRLTVT.

This clone was seen at least ten times. The J gene is TRBJ2-7, the V gene TRBV5-1; 9 bases map to TRBD1. Germline CDR1 and CDR2: SGHRS and YFSETQ. Trimming at V came to 2 bases and at J to 4 bases, leaving 7 bases not matched to a gene. The CDR3 sequence is 15 residues long. CDR3 DNA: TGCGCCAGCAGCTTCGCCGGGACAGGGAATTACGAGCAGTACTTC. It specifies CASSFAGTGNYEQYF.

This chain connects TRBV7-8 to TRBJ1-1, with D unclear. The CDR3 length is 15 residues. Per germline, CDR1 SGHVS and CDR2 FQNEAQ. Trimming removed 2 bases from V and 4 bases from J, with 14 bases in between. CDR3 protein: CASSLLIGRGTEAFF. CDR3 sequence (DNA): TGTGCCAGCAGCTTACTTATAGGGAGAGGCACTGAAGCTTTCTTT.

The chain carries TRBV10-3 and TRBJ2-2, with 14 bases fitting TRBD2. Germline values: CDR1 ENHRY, CDR2 SYGVKD. The CDR3 has 16 residues. After removal of 7 bases from V and 3 bases from J, the junction contained 4 bases not matched to a gene. This CDR3 reads CAIKETSGGDTGELFF. DNA of the CDR3: TGTGCCATCAAAGAGACTAGCGGGGGGGACACCGGGGAGCTGTTTTTT.

This chain links TRBV9 with TRBJ2-1; 9 positions agree with TRBD1. Trimming removed 4 bases from V and 7 bases from J; junction bases left unmatched: 9. The CDR3 spans 15 residues. Germline CDR1 SGDLS, CDR2 YYNGEE. The CDR3 is CASSRVDRGMNEQFF. In DNA, the CDR3 is TGTGCCAGCAGCAGGGTGGACAGGGGCATGAATGAGCAGTTCTTC.

The V call is TRBV7-2, the J call TRBJ1-1; TRBD1 agrees at 8 bases. Unmatched junction bases numbered 4, after V lost 5 bases and J lost 5 bases. This CDR3 spans 13 amino acids. CDR1 is SGHTA, CDR2 FQGNSA, per germline. Here the CDR3 DNA reads TGTGCCAGCAGCGTGAACAGGGGGACTGAAGCTTTCTTT. Translation: CASSVNRGTEAFF.

Only a few counts were recorded for this clone. The chain employs TRBV2 and TRBJ2-3; 10 bases agree with TRBD2. Germline V gives CDR1 SNHLY, CDR2 FYNNEI. V dropped 5 bases and J dropped 2; count of bases not matched to a gene: 7. The CDR3 loop spans 16 amino acids. The CDR3 sequence: CASSRLAGDFTDTQYF. For the CDR3, the DNA is TGTGCCAGCAGTCGCCTAGCGGGGGACTTCACAGATACGCAGTATTTT.

The chain recombines TRBV5-6 with TRBJ2-3; the match to TRBD1 covers 8 bases. Trimming at V came to 2 bases and at J to 2 bases, leaving 7 bases not matched to a gene. This CDR3 is built from 16 residues. The germline gives CDR1 SGHDT, CDR2 YYEEEE. The CDR3 nucleotides read TGTGCCAGCAGCTTAGACGGGACAGGCCCCACAGATACGCAGTATTTT. Protein: CASSLDGTGPTDTQYF.

The CDR3 region is CASSPAGGGPVFF. In DNA, the CDR3 is TGTGCCAGCAGCCCAGCGGGCGGGGGGCCCGTCTTCTTC. The V and J genes are TRBV9 and TRBJ2-1; 8 bases match TRBD2. CDR1 SGDLS and CDR2 YYNGEE come from the germline V gene. CDR3 length: 13 amino acids. The V segment lost 4 bases and the J segment 16 bases; nucleotides outside the gene matches: 13.

The V and J genes are TRBV10-3 and TRBJ1-1, with D uncertain. Germline V gene lookup returns CDR1 ENHRY and CDR2 SYGVKD. Trimming shortened V by 6 bases and J by 4 bases, and 12 bases separated the two germline ends. The CDR3 is 13 amino acids. The CDR3, as DNA: TGTGCCATCAGCGCCACAGACCTCACTGAAGCTTTCTTT. Translation gives CAISATDLTEAFF.

The table lists this clone with a count of one. V and J are TRBV19 and TRBJ2-5, with a possible D match to TRBD1 (5 bases). The CDR3 is made up of 11 amino acids. V gave up 5 bases and J gave up 5 bases, with 6 bases separating them. Per germline, CDR1 LNHDA and CDR2 SQIVND (reference sequence). The CDR3 DNA reads as TGTGCCAGTAGTCCAGGGGAGACCCAGTACTTC. The encoded protein is CASSPGETQYF. Together with reference TRBV19 and TRBJ2-5, the CDR3 gives the full variable domain: DGGITQSPKYLFRKEGQNVTLSCEQNLNHDAMYWYRQDPGQGLRLIYYSQIVNDFQKGDIAEGYSVSREKKESFPLTVTSAQKNPTAFYLCASSPGETQYFGPGTRLLVL.

The CDR3 coding sequence is TGTGCCAGCAGTGAACGGGGGGCACTTAGTACAGATACGCAGTATTTT. It encodes CASSERGALSTDTQYF. This sequence joins TRBV6-1 and TRBJ2-3; the D gene is possibly TRBD2 (7 bases). The CDR3 totals 16 residues. Germline CDR1 MNHNS, CDR2 SASEGT. V was cut by 2 bases and J by 3 bases, with 15 bases left in between.

The gene calls are TRBV7-3 and TRBJ2-3, with 8 positions matching TRBD2. Germline CDR1 reads SGHTA; CDR2 reads FQGTGA. There are 13 residues in the CDR3. The J segment lost 5 bases and the V segment lost 5 bases, leaving 3 bases of the junction unmatched. Here the CDR3 reads CASSPGGRDTQYF. CDR3 sequence (DNA): TGTGCCAGCAGCCCGGGGGGGAGAGATACGCAGTATTTT.

DNA of the CDR3: TGTGCTAGTGGTTTGGGAAGGACAGGGGGGTCTCCGGGGGAGACCCAGTACTTC. As protein: CASGLGRTGGSPGETQYF. The chain has TRBV12-5 and TRBJ2-5, with TRBD1 matching 10 bases. Unmatched junction bases numbered 13, after V lost 1 base and J lost 5 bases. Germline CDR1 reads LGHNT; CDR2 reads FRNRAP. The CDR3 has 18 amino acids.

V and J are TRBV21-1 and TRBJ2-7; the table's TRBD2 call for D was not verified on the DNA. TRBV21-1 is described as a pseudogene. This CDR3 contains 17 residues. The CDR3 nucleotides are TGTGCCAGCAGCACAAGCGGGGGGCCCCATGCATCCTACGAGCAGTACTTC. Protein sequence: CASSTSGGPHASYEQYF.

This rearrangement joins TRBV29-1 to TRBJ1-3, with 7 nucleotides matching TRBD1. This CDR3 has 12 residues. Germline CDR1 reads SQVTM; CDR2 reads ANQGSEA. After removal of 7 bases from V and 2 bases from J, the junction contained 2 bases not matched to a gene. The CDR3 nucleotides are TGCAGCGCCGGGACAGCTGGAAACACCATATATTTT. Translation gives CSAGTAGNTIYF.

The chain carries TRBV2 and TRBJ2-1; TRBD2 matches 12 bases. The germline V gene has CDR1 SNHLY and CDR2 FYNNEI. Germline trimming cut 7 bases from V and 4 bases from J; bases unmatched to any gene: 2. There are 14 residues in the CDR3. The CDR3 DNA reads as TGTGCCAGCATGGGGACTAGCGGGTACAATGAGCAGTTCTTC. As protein: CASMGTSGYNEQFF.

The chain employs TRBV19 and TRBJ2-2, with D perhaps matching TRBD2 (5 bases). Germline CDR1 LNHDA, CDR2 SQIVND (reference sequence). Between the trimmed V and J ends, which lost 5 bases and 5 bases, there was a span of 9 bases. The length of the CDR3 is 13 residues. The CDR3 reads CASSETGTGELFF. The CDR3 nucleotides read TGTGCCAGTAGTGAAACGGGGACCGGGGAGCTGTTTTTT.

This chain connects TRBV28 to TRBJ2-5; 9 nucleotides match TRBD1. The germline V gene encodes CDR1 MDHEN and CDR2 SYDVKM. The CDR3 is made up of 17 amino acids. V shed 5 bases, J shed 5 bases, and the junction held 15 bases outside the gene matches. In nucleotides, the CDR3 is TGTGCCAGCAGTCCTTCTCTCGGGACAGGGATATTGGAGACCCAGTACTTC. This translates into CASSPSLGTGILETQYF. The whole variable domain, remainder taken from reference TRBV28 and TRBJ2-5, is DVKVTQSSRYLVKRTGEKVFLECVQDMDHENMFWYRQDPGLGLRLIYFSYDVKMKEKGDIPEGYSVSREKKERFSLILESASTNQTSMYLCASSPSLGTGILETQYFGPGTRLLVL.